There are many counts of the clone carrying this TCR beta chain. Its target is unknown. These data originate in a study of human T cells and chemical hapten exposure. The study's findings and limits: Patch test score was positively correlated with the counts of PT1 expanded TCRs.

This CDR3 is built from 12 residues. The V and J ends lost 7 bases and 4 bases respectively, with 10 bases between them. Time point specified: pre-sensitization, week 0. Indicated treatment: therapeutic diphenylcyclopropenone sensitization with weekly scalp DPC. As the library was built, unique molecular identifiers were attached to individual cDNA molecules. TCRdb reprocessed the RACE reads with MiXCR, giving one entry per CDR3 protein. This table holds over 300,000 distinct CDR3 sequences, less than 6.5% found once. Material: whole blood, obtained in connection with sensitization to the hapten diphenylcyclopropenone (DPC). The clonotype comes from a woman in her 50s with alopecia areata. Some clones in this sample may be carry-over from other donors' samples. This chain links TRBV12-3 or TRBV12-4 with TRBJ1-1; tentative D call: TRBD1 (5 bases). The CDR3 region is CASTTGGTEAFF. The CDR3 region has the DNA TGTGCCAGCACAACCGGGGGCACTGAAGCTTTCTTT.